One sample yielded the 14 T cell receptor beta chains listed below, sequenced in a study of T cells in Graves' hyperthyroidism and ophthalmopathy. Using RNA transcripts as the source, TCR beta CDR3 regions were amplified. The study used the HTBI primer set for a first-round RT-PCR of the TCR CDR3. TCRdb recomputed calls from the multiplex PCR reads with MiXCR, one row per CDR3 protein. The sample consists of more than 500,000 distinct CDR3 sequences, approximately 14% of them appearing once. The material sequenced was blood. The receptors come from a woman between 40 and 50 years old with Graves' ophthalmopathy.

As for this clonotype: A read error is possible here, since a much larger clone lies one base away. The V and J genes are TRBV4-1 and TRBJ1-1; unclear D gene. The length of the CDR3 is 16 residues. Germline V CDR1 and CDR2: MGHRA, YSYEKL. The CDR3 bases are TGCGCCAGCAGCCATATAACCAAGACGGTGAACAATGAAGCTTTCTTT. It specifies CASSHITKTVNNEAFF.

This clonotype was counted many times. The V and J genes are TRBV6-2 or TRBV6-3 and TRBJ2-7; D possibly uses TRBD1 or TRBD2 (5 bases each). CDR3 length equals 15 residues. V shed 7 bases and J shed 3 bases, with 19 bases lying between them. Germline CDR1 MNHEY, CDR2 SVGEGT. In nucleotides, the CDR3 is TGTGCCAGCAAACTGGGAGAGGGGCCATACTACGAGCAGTACTTC. Its translation is CASKLGEGPYYEQYF.

This clonotype appeared many times. V and J are TRBV19 and TRBJ2-7, with D unclear. CDR3 length: 12 amino acids. Trimming cost V 6 bases and J 3 bases, with 9 bases left between them. Germline loops: CDR1 LNHDA, CDR2 SQIVND (reference sequence). Here the CDR3 DNA reads TGTGCCAGTAGCGCAAAGAACTACGAGCAGTACTTC. This codes for CASSAKNYEQYF.

This clonotype was recorded many times. The chain uses TRBV7-2 and TRBJ1-5; D unclear. Germline CDR1 reads SGHTA; CDR2 reads FQGNSA. V gave up 3 bases and J gave up 6 bases, with 12 bases separating them. The CDR3 totals 14 residues. CDR3 protein: CASSLERATQPQHF. The CDR3 coding sequence is TGTGCCAGCAGCTTGGAGAGGGCCACTCAGCCCCAGCATTTT.

This clonotype appeared many times. This rearrangement joins TRBV6-5 to TRBJ1-5; D gene uncertain. CDR1 and CDR2 from the germline V gene are MNHEY and SVGAGI. V lost 7 bases, J lost 4 bases, and 11 bases lay in between. This CDR3 contains 13 residues. CDR3 protein: CASMRGVNQPQHF. As DNA, the CDR3 is TGTGCCAGCATGCGTGGGGTTAATCAGCCCCAGCATTTT.

This clonotype was recorded at least ten times. The chain combines TRBV15 with TRBJ2-5, with D unclear. Trimming shortened V by 1 base and J by 2 bases, and 8 bases separated the two germline ends. Germline V gene sequence: CDR1 LNHNV, CDR2 YYDKDF (reference sequence). The CDR3 spans 14 residues. The CDR3 DNA follows: TGTGCCACCAGCAGAGCCGGGCAACAAGAGACCCAGTACTTC. This codes for CATSRAGQQETQYF. Full variable domain (rest looked up from reference TRBV15 and TRBJ2-5): DAMVIQNPRYQVTQFGKPVTLSCSQTLNHNVMYWYQQKSSQAPKLLFHYYDKDFNNEADTPDNFQSRRPNTSFCFLDIRSPGLGDTAMYLCATSRAGQQETQYFGPGTRLLVL.

This clonotype was counted at least ten times. The chain employs TRBV28 and TRBJ1-2, with 8 bases that match TRBD1. The CDR3 consists of 14 residues. CDR1 is MDHEN and CDR2 is SYDVKM in the germline V gene. With V trimmed by 2 bases and J by 7 bases, 6 bases remained unmatched. The CDR3 region has the DNA TGTGCCAGCAGTTTAACCGGGACAGGTATTGGCTACACCTTC. Its protein is CASSLTGTGIGYTF.

This chain links TRBV2 with TRBJ1-2; no firm D call. CDR3 length: 13 residues. Germline assignment: CDR1 SNHLY and CDR2 FYNNEI. Trimming cost V 7 bases and J 2 bases, with 11 bases left between them. CDR3 DNA: TGTGCCAGCAAAGGCTCGGGGAACTATGGCTACACCTTC. The encoded protein is CASKGSGNYGYTF.

The table lists this clonotype with many counts. This sequence joins TRBV9 and TRBJ2-5, with D maybe TRBD2 (6 bases). The V and J ends lost 3 bases and 2 bases respectively, with 14 bases between them. The germline CDR1 and CDR2 sequences are SGDLS and YYNGEE. The CDR3 totals 15 residues. The CDR3 sequence is CASSAVASAQETQYF. In DNA, the CDR3 is TGTGCCAGCAGCGCCGTAGCTAGCGCTCAAGAGACCCAGTACTTC.

Ten or more counts support this clonotype. This rearrangement joins TRBV27 to TRBJ1-1; no definite D call. The germline V gene has CDR1 MNHEY and CDR2 SMNVEV (reference sequence). There are 13 residues in the CDR3. V lost 1 base and J 4 bases, leaving 7 bases between the germline ends. CDR3 sequence reads: CASSLWGTTEAFF. The CDR3 bases are TGTGCCAGCAGTTTATGGGGAACCACTGAAGCTTTCTTT.

This clonotype was detected many times. The genes are TRBV7-2 and TRBJ1-5; TRBD1 matches at 7 bases. The junction had 3 bases not matched to a gene; V was cut back by 0 bases and J by 4 bases. Per the germline V gene, CDR1 is SGHTA and CDR2 is FQGNSA. The CDR3 extends over 15 amino acids. CDR3 coding DNA: TGTGCCAGCAGCTTAGCTGGGACAGAGAATCAGCCCCAGCATTTT. This codes for CASSLAGTENQPQHF.

The chain couples TRBV29-1 to TRBJ2-7, with D perhaps TRBD2 (6 bases). The CDR3 is 13 residues long. Trimming stripped 4 bases from V and 0 bases from J, with 10 bases between. Germline CDR1 and CDR2: SQVTM and ANQGSEA. Here the CDR3 reads CSVVEGSSYEQYF. CDR3 bases: TGCAGCGTTGTGGAGGGCAGCTCCTACGAGCAGTACTTC.

V and J are TRBV6-5 and TRBJ2-5; D is possibly TRBD1 or TRBD2 (6 bases each). The germline gives CDR1 MNHEY, CDR2 SVGAGI. The V end was cut by 0 bases, the J end by 7 bases, with 9 bases between. The CDR3 runs to 13 residues. CDR3 amino acids: CASSYSQGGTQYF. In DNA form, the CDR3 reads TGTGCCAGCAGTTACTCACAGGGAGGGACCCAGTACTTC.

Remarks on this clonotype: Just one base apart from a much larger clone, this may be a read error. The chain recombines TRBV30 with TRBJ1-2; no reliable D call. V was shortened by 5 bases and J by 7 bases, with 20 bases between the two germline ends. CDR1 GTSNPN and CDR2 SVGIG come from the germline V gene (reference sequence). CDR3 length: 14 residues. The CDR3 DNA reads TGTGCCTGGGAAAGGGCCCTCGCCGCCAGTGGCTACACCTTC. Translation gives CAWERALAASGYTF.